Listed below are T cell receptor beta chains from one sample, sequenced in a study of shared clonotypes between healthy human individuals. Sequencing used immunoSEQ multiplex PCR; TCRdb keeps in-frame clones, though not all of them. The top ten hold more than 1.5% of the sample, which has a few million clones, over 85% seen once. The sample taken for sequencing was naive CD8+ T cells from PBMCs. These receptors were collected from a man aged 18 to 30 in good health. Some clones in this sample may be carry-over from other donors' samples. Each CDR3 is given with its conserved first and last residue. The D gene is left open where the match is weak. Clone size is stated in some rows and not others, as once, few, many or a class when expanded.

>TRBD2|.|TRBV29-1|TRBJ2-1
CSVDGLAGGPVDEQFF
TGCAGCGTTGATGGTCTAGCGGGAGGGCCTGTGGATGAGCAGTTCTTC
>TRBD1|.|TRBV4-1|TRBJ1-2
CASSQGTGNYGYTF
TGCGCCAGCAGCCAAGGGACAGGGAACTATGGCTACACCTTC
>.|.|TRBV15|TRBJ2-7
CATSKEDSAWAYEQYF
TGTGCCACCAGCAAAGAAGACAGTGCTTGGGCCTACGAGCAGTACTTC
>TRBD2|.|TRBV29-1|TRBJ2-7
CSVEVASGRIYEQYF
TGCAGCGTTGAAGTAGCCAGCGGGAGAATCTACGAGCAGTACTTC
>.|.|TRBV2|TRBJ1-2
CASSGRSNYGYTF
TGTGCCAGCAGTGGCCGGAGTAACTATGGCTACACCTTC
>.|.|TRBV6-5|TRBJ1-4
CASSYKGEKLFF
TGTGCCAGCAGTTACAAGGGGGAAAAACTGTTTTTT
>.|.|TRBV5-1|TRBJ2-7
CASSLGPGSYEQYF
TGCGCCAGCAGCTTGGGCCCCGGATCCTACGAGCAGTACTTC
>TRBD1|once|TRBV4-1|TRBJ1-5
CASSQDRGTGGLQPQHF
TGCGCCAGCAGCCAAGATCGCGGGACAGGGGGCTTACAGCCCCAGCATTTT
>TRBD2|.|TRBV7-2|TRBJ2-2
CASSFLAGVAGELFF
TGTGCCAGCAGCTTTCTAGCGGGAGTAGCCGGGGAGCTGTTTTTT
>.|once|TRBV7-7|TRBJ2-2
CASSWGPTSSTGELFF
TGTGCCAGCAGCTGGGGACCAACCTCGAGCACCGGGGAGCTGTTTTTT
>.|.|TRBV28|TRBJ2-1
CASSPSLGSSYNEQFF
TGTGCCAGCAGTCCCTCCTTGGGGAGCTCCTACAATGAGCAGTTCTTC
>.|.|TRBV27|TRBJ2-1
CASSFRQQGSYNEQFF
TGTGCCAGCAGTTTCCGTCAACAGGGCTCCTACAATGAGCAGTTCTTC
>.|once|TRBV7-9|TRBJ2-1
CASSLAVWEQFF
TGTGCCAGCAGCTTAGCGGTTTGGGAGCAGTTCTTC
>.|.|TRBV28|TRBJ2-4
CASSPRRLAKNIQYF
TGTGCCAGCAGTCCCCGGCGGCTAGCCAAAAACATTCAGTACTTC
>.|.|TRBV29-1|TRBJ2-5
CSALGRQETQYF
TGCAGCGCCTTGGGACGGCAAGAGACCCAGTACTTC
>.|.|TRBV29-1|TRBJ2-1
CSVPRPGEQFF
TGCAGCGTCCCACGGCCCGGTGAGCAGTTCTTC
>TRBD2|.|TRBV6-1|TRBJ2-2
CASSPAGGYTGELFF
TGTGCCAGCAGCCCGGCGGGAGGGTACACCGGGGAGCTGTTTTTT
>TRBD1|.|TRBV6-1|TRBJ1-5
CASSEGDRGRPQHF
TGTGCCAGCAGTGAAGGGGACAGGGGGAGACCCCAGCATTTT
>TRBD2|.|TRBV19|TRBJ2-7
CASSRLAGTHEQYF
TGTGCCAGTAGTCGATTAGCGGGGACCCACGAGCAGTACTTC
>.|.|TRBV12-5|TRBJ2-1
CASGGGGSYNEQFF
TGTGCTAGTGGGGGGGGAGGCTCCTACAATGAGCAGTTCTTC
>.|.|TRBV7-9|TRBJ2-6
CASSRWGLQGANVLTF
TGTGCCAGCAGCCGGTGGGGGCTGCAGGGGGCCAACGTCCTGACTTTC
>TRBD2|.|TRBV28|TRBJ2-2
CASSSPHRGRITGELFF
TGTGCCAGCAGTTCCCCACATCGCGGGAGGATCACCGGGGAGCTGTTTTTT
>.|.|TRBV7-2|TRBJ2-7
CASSLARDVWSSNEQYF
TGTGCCAGCAGCTTAGCGCGGGACGTTTGGTCGAGCAACGAGCAGTACTTC
>.|.|TRBV27|TRBJ2-3
CASSLLGGTADTQYF
TGTGCCAGCAGTTTATTGGGCGGGACAGCAGATACGCAGTATTTT
>TRBD2|.|TRBV30|TRBJ2-3
CAWSIAGVRTDTQYF
TGTGCCTGGAGTATAGCGGGAGTTAGGACAGATACGCAGTATTTT
>.|.|TRBV7-9|TRBJ2-1
CASSLGRYYNEQFF
TGTGCCAGCAGCTTAGGCAGGTATTACAATGAGCAGTTCTTC
>TRBD2|.|TRBV29-1|TRBJ2-1
CSVEGASGVYNEQFF
TGCAGCGTTGAGGGGGCTAGCGGGGTATACAATGAGCAGTTCTTC
>TRBD1|few|TRBV7-9|TRBJ1-2
CASSPTGTGGDYGYTF
TGTGCCAGCAGCCCCACCGGGACAGGGGGCGACTATGGCTACACCTTC
>.|.|TRBV7-9|TRBJ2-5
CASSLERLETQYF
TGTGCCAGCAGCTTGGAGAGGCTGGAGACCCAGTACTTC
>TRBD1|.|TRBV11-2|TRBJ2-1
CASSWGTGRYNEQFF
TGTGCCAGCAGCTGGGGGACAGGCCGTTACAATGAGCAGTTCTTC
>.|.|TRBV4-3|TRBJ1-5
CASSQGVSNQPQHF
TGCGCCAGCAGCCAAGGGGTTAGCAATCAGCCCCAGCATTTT
>.|.|TRBV19|TRBJ1-1
CASSSFTRDGSVGEAFF
TGTGCCAGTAGTTCTTTTACCAGGGACGGCAGCGTCGGGGAAGCTTTCTTT
>TRBD1|.|TRBV14|TRBJ2-5
CASSQNTGGEGQETQYF
TGTGCCAGCAGCCAAAATACAGGGGGCGAGGGCCAAGAGACCCAGTACTTC
>TRBD2|.|TRBV7-9|TRBJ2-1
CASSPLGMAGVEQFF
TGTGCCAGCAGCCCCCTTGGGATGGCGGGAGTCGAGCAGTTCTTC
>.|.|TRBV2|TRBJ2-5
CASFLRGGQETQYF
TGTGCCAGCTTCTTGCGCGGAGGCCAAGAGACCCAGTACTTC
>.|.|TRBV10-2|TRBJ2-7
CATLSAWDEQYF
TGCGCCACCTTGTCGGCGTGGGACGAGCAGTACTTC
>.|.|TRBV29-1|TRBJ2-1
CSVRGRSYNEQFF
TGCAGCGTTCGGGGTAGATCCTACAATGAGCAGTTCTTC